Following are 13 T cell receptor beta chains from one sample sequenced in a study of blood T cell repertoires in COVID-19 (dated by TCRdb to the early 2020s). The library was generated by the immunoSEQ multiplex PCR assay. This immuneACCESS table, as held by TCRdb, lists in-frame sequences with V and J called but not all clones. Of the missing ones, under half trace to an unresolved V gene in checked studies; the others have no known cause. This sample lists about 130,000 clones; about 86% were detected once. Clones ranked in the top ten supply about 9.2% of the sample. Sequencing was carried out using PBMCs or T cells enriched from blood (not recorded which). These receptors were collected from a man aged 50 or older who had recovered from COVID-19.

The rearrangement uses TRBV5-8 and TRBJ2-3, with 9 bases fitting TRBD2. The CDR3 runs to 16 residues. V lost 0 bases to trimming and J lost 3 bases; unmatched junction nucleotides: 5. Germline V gene sequence: CDR1 SGHTS, CDR2 YDEGEE. The CDR3 is CASSLEREARTDTQYF. The CDR3 DNA reads as TGTGCCAGCAGCTTGGAGCGGGAGGCAAGAACAGATACGCAGTATTTT. The full variable domain, with the rest looked up from reference TRBV5-8 and TRBJ2-3, is EAGVTQSPTHLIKTRGQQATLRCSPISGHTSVYWYQQALGLGLQFLLWYDEGEERNRGNFPPRFSGRQFPNYSSELNVNALELEDSALYLCASSLEREARTDTQYFGPGTRLTVL.

The chain links TRBV5-1 to TRBJ2-7, with TRBD1 matching 9 bases. V lost 1 base, J lost 4 bases, and 9 bases stayed unmatched. The CDR3 extends over 16 amino acids. The germline V gene has CDR1 SGHRS and CDR2 YFSETQ. The CDR3 spells CASSLQTGGASYEQYF. The CDR3 DNA follows: TGCGCCAGCAGCTTGCAAACAGGGGGCGCATCGTACGAGCAGTACTTC.

This rearrangement joins TRBV2 to TRBJ2-2, with 7 bases matching TRBD1. Looked up from germline, CDR1 is SNHLY and CDR2 is FYNNEI. Trimming at V came to 6 bases and at J to 2 bases, leaving 9 bases not matched to a gene. The CDR3 spans 16 residues. The CDR3 bases are TGTGCCAGCAGCAGAAGGGACAGAATCAACACCGGGGAGCTGTTTTTT. Translating it yields CASSRRDRINTGELFF.

The genes are TRBV5-5 and TRBJ2-1; 8 bases are a match to TRBD2. Losses at the gene ends were 3 bases for V and 7 bases for J; bases not matched to a gene: 9. The germline V gene has CDR1 SGHKS and CDR2 YYEKEE (reference sequence). There are 15 residues in the CDR3. The CDR3 DNA reads as TGTGCCAGCAGCTCCATAACGGGGGGGCAAAATGAGCAGTTCTTC. Residues: CASSSITGGQNEQFF.

The chain joins TRBV3-1 (or the pseudogene TRBV3-2) to TRBJ1-3; TRBD1 aligns across 9 bases. Unmatched junction bases numbered 4, after V lost 3 bases and J lost 4 bases. Germline CDR1 and CDR2: LGHDT and YNNKEL (reference sequence). The CDR3 length is 15 residues. The CDR3 DNA reads as TGTGCCAGCAGCCAGGGGACAGGGACAGGAAACACCATATATTTT. The encoded protein is CASSQGTGTGNTIYF.

The chain joins TRBV7-2 to TRBJ2-2; maybe TRBD1 (6 bases). Germline V gene lookup returns CDR1 SGHTA and CDR2 FQGNSA. V was shortened by 2 bases and J by 6 bases, with 10 bases between the two germline ends. This CDR3 comprises 14 residues. The CDR3 nucleotides are TGTGCCAGCAGCTTATCACAGGGATCCGGGGAGCTGTTTTTT. This translates into CASSLSQGSGELFF.

The V call is TRBV5-6, the J call TRBJ2-1; TRBD1 might be the D (5 bases). The CDR3 length is 16 residues. V lost 0 bases and J lost 9, with 19 bases in between. The germline CDR1 and CDR2 sequences are SGHDT and YYEEEE. CDR3 in DNA: TGTGCCAGCAGCTTGGACAGATCAGGGCCTTACGGTGAGCAGTTCTTC. Translation gives CASSLDRSGPYGEQFF. Combining the CDR3 with reference TRBV5-6 and TRBJ2-1 gives the whole variable domain DAGVTQSPTHLIKTRGQQVTLRCSPKSGHDTVSWYQQALGQGPQFIFQYYEEEERQRGNFPDRFSGHQFPNYSSELNVNALLLGDSALYLCASSLDRSGPYGEQFFGPGTRLTVL.

The chain uses TRBV4-3 and TRBJ1-5, with D tentatively TRBD1 (6 bases). The CDR3 totals 15 residues. Looked up from germline, CDR1 is LGHNA and CDR2 is YSLEER. The V end was cut by 0 bases, the J end by 7 bases, with 13 bases between. CDR3: CASSQDIQGRQPQHF. Written as DNA, the CDR3 is TGCGCCAGCAGCCAAGATATACAGGGAAGACAGCCCCAGCATTTT.

The V call is TRBV5-6, the J call TRBJ1-2, with 7 bases fitting TRBD1. V gave up 3 bases and J gave up 4 bases; unmatched junction bases: 6. Germline V CDR1 and CDR2: SGHDT, YYEEEE. The CDR3 loop spans 14 amino acids. DNA of the CDR3: TGTGCCAGCAGCTCGCGACAGGGCGCCTATGGCTACACCTTC. Amino acids: CASSSRQGAYGYTF.

The chain joins TRBV4-3 to TRBJ1-2; 7 bases align to TRBD1. The CDR3 sequence is 17 residues long. V was clipped by 1 base and J by 0 bases; unmatched bases: 8. Per germline, CDR1 LGHNA and CDR2 YSLEER. This chain's CDR3 is CASSQGATGPSNYGYTF. The CDR3 DNA sequence: TGCGCCAGCAGCCAAGGTGCGACAGGGCCTTCTAACTATGGCTACACCTTC.

The chain links TRBV5-4 to TRBJ2-7; 8 positions agree with TRBD1. Germline loops: CDR1 SGHNT, CDR2 YYREEE (reference sequence). CDR3 length: 15 amino acids. Trimming took 4 bases from V and 2 from J; bases not matched to a gene: 8. CDR3 region: CASSLGQGSAYEQYF. CDR3 sequence (DNA): TGTGCCAGCAGCCTAGGACAGGGTTCGGCCTACGAGCAGTACTTC. The complete variable domain, with remaining parts taken from reference TRBV5-4 and TRBJ2-7, reads ETGVTQSPTHLIKTRGQQVTLRCSSQSGHNTVSWYQQALGQGPQFIFQYYREEENGRGNFPPRFSGLQFPNYSSELNVNALELDDSALYLCASSLGQGSAYEQYFGPGTRLTVT.

The chain is built from TRBV5-6 and TRBJ1-5; possibly TRBD1 for D (5 bases). CDR3 length: 15 residues. Between the trimmed V and J ends, which lost 2 bases and 0 bases, there was a span of 9 bases. Germline assignment: CDR1 SGHDT and CDR2 YYEEEE. The CDR3 sequence: CASSFQGDSNQPQHF. The CDR3 bases are TGTGCCAGCAGCTTCCAGGGCGATAGCAATCAGCCCCAGCATTTT.

This sequence joins TRBV6-5 and TRBJ2-1; tentative D call: TRBD2 (6 bases). The CDR3 extends over 11 amino acids. V was shortened by 8 bases and J by 7 bases, with 9 bases between the two germline ends. Looked up from germline, CDR1 is MNHEY and CDR2 is SVGAGI. The chain's CDR3 is CASEGRNEQFF. Written as DNA, the CDR3 is TGTGCCAGCGAGGGGAGGAATGAGCAGTTCTTC.